This T cell receptor (beta chain) was identified during a study of shared clonotypes between healthy human individuals. General observations from the study: Unshared clonotypes carried lower generation probabilities than those common to all four donors.

Germline trimming cut 4 bases from V and 4 bases from J; bases unmatched to any gene: 7. The CDR3 has 15 amino acids. Germline CDR1 reads LGHNA; CDR2 reads YSLEER. Using immunoSEQ multiplex PCR, the repertoire was profiled, and TCRdb retains in-frame clones only, with some absent. The sample lists some 2.3 million clones; just over 90% were seen once. Worth noting for this clone: Its cognate antigen is unknown.

The sequence derives from a man aged 18 to 30 in good health. Some clones in this sample may be carry-over from other donors' samples. Sequencing was carried out using naive CD4+ T cells from PBMCs. Subset noted: CD45RA+ positively selected. The chain joins TRBV4-3 to TRBJ1-1; 9 bases map to TRBD1. This CDR3 reads CASSRTGQGGTEAFF. The CDR3 region has the DNA TGCGCCAGCAGCCGAACGGGACAGGGAGGCACTGAAGCTTTCTTT.